The present T cell receptor (beta chain) was sequenced within a study of blood T cell repertoires in COVID-19 (TCRdb year 2020). In the study overall: The collaborator samples originated in the United States, Italy and Spain and spanned the acute and convalescent phases of COVID-19. The prospective study material was composed of cDNA or gDNA derived from T cells, B-cell-depleted T cells, or PBMCs. The dataset comprised deeply sampled blood TCRbeta repertoires from subjects exposed to, actively infected with, or recovered from COVID-19. The repertoires were released in a freely available public database intended as a resource for research on the immune response to SARS-CoV-2. The samples were drawn from two sources: the first 160 participants of the ongoing ImmuneRACE study, and 1,000 to 1,500 subjects contributed by 6 global collaborators. Nearly every sample came with metadata listing a de-identified subject ID, COVID-19 status, age in years and sex. HLA class I and class II types, where available, came from metadata supplied by the sample provider rather than from assay-based typing.

For CDR1 and CDR2, the germline V gene lists SNHLY and FYNNEI. Trimmed from V: 7 bases; trimmed from J: 0 bases; junction bases lacking a gene match: 6. The CDR3 numbers 15 residues from cysteine through phenylalanine. Just the 45-base CDR3 DNA is kept, in frame starting at base 1. TCRbeta CDR3 regions were amplified from genomic DNA by means of the immunoSEQ Assay, a bias-controlled multiplex PCR. The authors processed their data as follows. The number of nucleated cells in each sample was estimated by amplification of reference gene primers within the assay. Sequence reads were collapsed and filtered to measure the absolute abundance of every unique TCRbeta CDR3 rearrangement. For each sample, productive Simpson clonality was calculated as the square root of Simpson's diversity index across productive rearrangements. The clones in this table, taken by TCRdb from immuneACCESS, are in-frame only. Not every clone is retained; where verified, under half of the shortfall comes from an unresolved V gene, and the cause of the rest is unknown. D and trimming come from the DNA, and the V and J calls and clone size come from that table. This sample gives some 240,000 clones in total; more than 70% of them show up just once. Around 13% of the sample comes from the top ten.

Beyond this particular receptor, the publication reports: Clinical and demographic metadata were provided uncurated, with the amount varying by source and participant.

Notes on this clone: Its target antigen remains unknown. There are no base qualities to consult, and no much larger clone falls within one base.

Each collaborating institution followed its own protocols to collect whole blood in K2EDTA tubes. For TCRbeta analysis, collaborator samples were shipped as frozen whole blood, as isolated PBMCs, or as DNA extracted from either sample type. The rearranged segments are TRBV2 and TRBJ2-1, and 7 junction bases match TRBD2. This sequence was found in a human donor in a cohort sampled during active COVID-19. Sequencing was carried out using peripheral blood. This receptor carries the CDR3 CASKLAATSYNEQFF. The sequenced DNA: TGTGCCAGCAAGCTAGCGGCCACCTCCTACAATGAGCAGTTCTTC.